A single sample gave rise to the 19 T cell receptor beta chains below, sequenced in a study of CD8 T cells in Susac syndrome. About 0.5 to 1 ug RNA was reverse transcribed with random hexamers. Via MiXCR, TCRdb re-called the immunoSEQ multiplex PCR reads, giving one row per CDR3 protein. The data show some 26,000 distinct CDR3 sequences, around 94% seen once. The specimen sequenced was CD8+ T cells from PBMCs. The receptors come from a human donor in good health.

This chain joins TRBV29-1 and TRBJ2-1; 7 bases are shared with TRBD2. This CDR3 is built from 13 residues. Unmatched junction bases numbered 8, after V lost 7 bases and J lost 5 bases. Germline CDR1 SQVTM, CDR2 ANQGSEA. The CDR3 region has the DNA TGCAGCGGTTGGGCTCGGGAGGACAATGAGCAGTTCTTC. It yields the protein CSGWAREDNEQFF.

In DNA, the CDR3 is TGTGCCAGCAGCTCTGCAGTCCACGAGCAGTACTTC. It yields the protein CASSSAVHEQYF. This chain joins TRBV7-2 and TRBJ2-7; D uncertain. The CDR3 length is 12 residues. Germline CDR1 SGHTA, CDR2 FQGNSA. The ends were cut back, 4 bases at V and 5 bases at J, with 9 bases in the middle.

V usage is TRBV25-1 and J usage is TRBJ1-1; D is ambiguous. This CDR3 contains 14 residues. Germline V gene sequence: CDR1 MGHDK, CDR2 SYGVNS. The V end lost 5 bases, the J end lost 6 bases, and 16 bases lay between the germline ends. The CDR3 sequence is CASSNSRYEAEAFF. For the CDR3, the DNA is TGTGCCAGCAGTAACTCGCGTTACGAGGCTGAAGCTTTCTTT.

The rearrangement links TRBV6-2 or TRBV6-3 to TRBJ2-1, with no clear D. Germline CDR1 MNHEY, CDR2 SVGEGT. Trimming shortened V by 4 bases and J by 0 bases, and 13 bases separated the two germline ends. The CDR3 has 16 residues. In nucleotides, the CDR3 is TGTGCCAGCAGTTCCCACAGTCGTCTCTCCTACAATGAGCAGTTCTTC. Translation: CASSSHSRLSYNEQFF.

This rearrangement joins TRBV5-1 to TRBJ1-1; D gene ambiguous. The CDR3 has 14 residues. V lost 5 bases and J lost 0, with 11 bases in between. In germline, CDR1 is SGHRS, CDR2 YFSETQ. CDR3 loop: CASSTDGMNTEAFF. For the CDR3, the DNA is TGCGCCAGCAGTACGGACGGCATGAACACTGAAGCTTTCTTT. The whole variable domain, filled in from reference TRBV5-1 and TRBJ1-1, reads KAGVTQTPRYLIKTRGQQVTLSCSPISGHRSVSWYQQTPGQGLQFLFEYFSETQRNKGNFPGRFSGRQFSNSRSEMNVSTLELGDSALYLCASSTDGMNTEAFFGQGTRLTVV.

The chain joins TRBV7-9 to TRBJ2-7; D might be TRBD1 (5 bases). The CDR3 is 14 amino acids. V was cut by 1 base and J by 0 bases, with 7 bases left in between. Germline V gene lookup returns CDR1 SEHNR and CDR2 FQNEAQ (reference sequence). This CDR3 reads CASSLGGASYEQYF. Here the CDR3 DNA reads TGTGCCAGCAGCTTAGGGGGCGCCTCCTACGAGCAGTACTTC.

This clonotype was picked up one time. The V and J genes are TRBV20-1 and TRBJ2-1; no reliable D call. Germline V lookup: CDR1 DFQATT, CDR2 SNEGSKA (reference sequence). This CDR3 region has 15 residues. V was cut by 0 bases and J by 5 bases, with 14 bases left in between. The CDR3 DNA reads TGCAGTGCTAGAGATCCAATGGCCAGCGACAATGAGCAGTTCTTC. This translates into CSARDPMASDNEQFF.

This clonotype appeared once. This chain's CDR3 is CASSQDGIAGVTDTQYF. CDR3 bases: TGCGCCAGCAGCCAAGACGGTATAGCGGGGGTCACAGATACGCAGTATTTT. J is TRBJ2-3 and V is TRBV4-3, with 9 bases fitting TRBD2. The germline gives CDR1 LGHNA, CDR2 YSLEER. This CDR3 region has 17 residues. Germline trimming cut 0 bases from V and 2 bases from J; bases unmatched to any gene: 6.

This rearrangement joins TRBV5-4 to TRBJ2-2; 11 bases line up with TRBD1. Germline CDR1 SGHNT, CDR2 YYREEE (reference sequence). This CDR3 has 13 amino acids. V dropped 3 bases and J dropped 11; count of bases not matched to a gene: 3. Here the CDR3 reads CASSSWTGGELFF. The CDR3 DNA follows: TGTGCCAGCAGCTCTTGGACAGGGGGCGAGCTGTTTTTT.

V usage is TRBV7-9 and J usage is TRBJ2-1; TRBD2 is a possible D gene (6 bases). The ends were cut back, 3 bases at V and 6 bases at J, with 9 bases in the middle. CDR3 length: 13 residues. Per the germline V gene, CDR1 is SEHNR and CDR2 is FQNEAQ (reference sequence). The CDR3 protein is CASSFGRINEQFF. The CDR3 DNA follows: TGTGCCAGCAGCTTTGGGAGGATCAATGAGCAGTTCTTC.

The chain couples TRBV29-1 to TRBJ1-1; unclear D gene. Germline V gene lookup returns CDR1 SQVTM and CDR2 ANQGSEA. Deletions cut 0 bases from V and 1 base from J, with 0 bases between. This CDR3 has 11 residues. The CDR3 sequence: CSVEENTEAFF. The DNA of the CDR3 is TGCAGCGTTGAAGAGAACACTGAAGCTTTCTTT.

A single count supports this clonotype. The CDR3 bases are TGTGCCAGCGCCCGGACAGGGTTTTTTATGAACACTGAAGCTTTCTTT. It translates to CASARTGFFMNTEAFF. The chain links TRBV25-1 to TRBJ1-1, with 8 bases identical to TRBD1. This CDR3 contains 16 residues. V was pared by 8 bases and J by 0 bases, with 11 bases of the junction left unmatched. Per the germline V gene, CDR1 is MGHDK and CDR2 is SYGVNS.

The chain recombines TRBV29-1 with TRBJ2-3; 11 positions match TRBD2. Trimming cost V 3 bases and J 4 bases; bases outside gene matches: 6. The CDR3 is made up of 15 amino acids. CDR1 is SQVTM and CDR2 is ANQGSEA in the germline V gene. CDR3 coding DNA: TGCAGCGTTGAGGGGCTAGCGGGGGGAGCAGATACGCAGTATTTT. Encoded protein: CSVEGLAGGADTQYF.

This clonotype appeared once. The chain employs TRBV7-2 and TRBJ2-7, with D hard to call. The CDR3 contains 13 residues. With 5 bases removed from V and 0 bases from J, the gap between germline ends came to 8 bases. Germline V gene lookup returns CDR1 SGHTA and CDR2 FQGNSA. The CDR3 DNA sequence: TGTGCCAGCAGCCTAAGCCTCTCCTACGAGCAGTACTTC. It translates to CASSLSLSYEQYF.

V is TRBV4-3 and J is TRBJ2-1; TRBD2 matches 7 bases. CDR3 length equals 15 residues. Germline V gives CDR1 LGHNA, CDR2 YSLEER. After removal of 1 base from V and 7 bases from J, the junction contained 7 bases not matched to a gene. CDR3 amino acids: CASSQGSGGGNEQFF. The CDR3 region has the DNA TGCGCCAGCAGCCAAGGATCCGGGGGAGGGAATGAGCAGTTCTTC.

The chain has TRBV7-2 and TRBJ1-3; the match to TRBD1 covers 8 bases. V lost 4 bases, J lost 9 bases, and 8 bases stayed unmatched. The germline V gene has CDR1 SGHTA and CDR2 FQGNSA. This CDR3 has 14 residues. The CDR3 sequence: CASSSRQGMSTIYF. CDR3 DNA sequence: TGTGCCAGCAGCTCACGACAGGGGATGAGCACCATATATTTT.

The V call is TRBV20-1, the J call TRBJ2-3; 9 bases line up with TRBD1. Per the germline V gene, CDR1 is DFQATT and CDR2 is SNEGSKA (reference sequence). The J segment lost 2 bases and the V segment lost 5 bases, leaving 14 bases of the junction unmatched. CDR3 size: 17 residues. CDR3 DNA: TGCAGTGCTCAGGGGTGGACAGGGGATAGGGCCACAGATACGCAGTATTTT. This sequence encodes CSAQGWTGDRATDTQYF.

V is TRBV6-5 and J is TRBJ2-7, with D possibly TRBD1 on 6 matching bases. CDR1 is MNHEY, CDR2 SVGAGI, per germline. Trimming removed 0 bases at V and 5 bases at J, with 11 bases between. CDR3 size: 14 residues. The CDR3 here is CASSYSGRGNEQYF. The CDR3 bases are TGTGCCAGCAGTTACTCGGGCAGGGGCAACGAGCAGTACTTC.

CDR3 region: CASSPSGAGEQYF. The CDR3 DNA sequence: TGTGCCAGCAGTCCCTCAGGGGCGGGAGAGCAGTACTTC. The V and J genes are TRBV12-3 or TRBV12-4 and TRBJ2-7; D may match TRBD1 or TRBD2 (6 bases each). The CDR3 runs 13 residues. V was clipped by 5 bases and J by 7 bases, with 15 bases between them.